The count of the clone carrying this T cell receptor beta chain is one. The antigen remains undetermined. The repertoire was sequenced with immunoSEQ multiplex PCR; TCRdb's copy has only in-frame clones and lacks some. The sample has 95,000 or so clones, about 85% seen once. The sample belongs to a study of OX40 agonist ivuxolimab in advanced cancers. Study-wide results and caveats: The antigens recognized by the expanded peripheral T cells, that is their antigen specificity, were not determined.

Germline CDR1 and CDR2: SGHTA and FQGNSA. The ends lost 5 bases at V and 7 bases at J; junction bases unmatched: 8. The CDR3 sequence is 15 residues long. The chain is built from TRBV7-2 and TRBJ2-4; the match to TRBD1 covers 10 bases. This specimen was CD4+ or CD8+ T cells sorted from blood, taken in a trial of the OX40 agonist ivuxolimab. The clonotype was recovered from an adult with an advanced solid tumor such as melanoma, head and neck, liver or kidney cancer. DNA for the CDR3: TGTGCCAGCAGCGCACTCGGGACAGGGGACAACATTCAGTACTTC. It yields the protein CASSALGTGDNIQYF.